The rows below give T cell receptor beta chains drawn from one sample of a study of T cells in Graves' hyperthyroidism and ophthalmopathy. TCRdb used MiXCR to reprocess the multiplex PCR reads, holding one entry per CDR3 protein. The sample lists approximately 700,000 distinct CDR3 sequences, 45% occurring once. Input material: peripheral blood or thyroid tissue (not recorded which). Receptors originate from an adult man with Graves' disease, either hyperthyroidism or ophthalmopathy (not recorded which). Each CDR3 is given with its conserved first and last residue. D genes are given only for firm matches. Expanded clones get a size class; other rows say once, few or many, or leave the size out.

V: TRBV24-1; size: .; D: .; J: TRBJ1-5; CDR3: CATQGEGEKGPQHF; DNA: TGTGCCACCCAAGGTGAAGGGGAGAAGGGGCCCCAGCATTTT
V: TRBV7-9; size: many; D: .; J: TRBJ1-5; CDR3: CASSATDSNQPQHF; DNA: TGTGCCAGCAGCGCGACAGATAGCAATCAGCCCCAGCATTTT
V: TRBV25-1; size: .; D: .; J: TRBJ1-2; CDR3: CASSEYGNGYTF; DNA: TGTGCCAGCAGTGAATATGGGAACGGCTACACCTTC
V: TRBV2; size: .; D: TRBD1; J: TRBJ1-1; CDR3: CATSETGTGRGEAFF; DNA: TGTGCCACCAGTGAAACCGGGACAGGGAGGGGTGAAGCTTTCTTT
V: TRBV6-6; size: few; D: TRBD1; J: TRBJ1-5; CDR3: CASSTRTGGFDQPQHF; DNA: TGTGCCAGCAGTACTCGGACAGGGGGGTTTGATCAGCCCCAGCATTTT
V: TRBV2; size: .; D: .; J: TRBJ2-2; CDR3: CASSPRSNTGELFF; DNA: TGTGCCAGCAGCCCACGTTCCAACACCGGGGAGCTGTTTTTT
V: TRBV19; size: .; D: .; J: TRBJ1-6; CDR3: CASSMGSYNSPLHF; DNA: TGTGCCAGTAGTATGGGCTCCTATAATTCACCCCTCCACTTT
V: TRBV9; size: .; D: TRBD1; J: TRBJ1-2; CDR3: CASSVGQQGVDGYTF; DNA: TGTGCCAGCAGCGTGGGACAGCAGGGGGTAGATGGCTACACCTTC
V: TRBV7-2; size: few; D: .; J: TRBJ1-1; CDR3: CASSGQKIAHTEAFF; DNA: TGTGCCAGCAGCGGTCAAAAAATTGCCCACACTGAAGCTTTCTTT
V: TRBV19; size: few; D: TRBD1; J: TRBJ2-5; CDR3: CASSTPNRRSQGRETQYF; DNA: TGTGCCAGTAGTACCCCTAATCGCCGATCACAGGGGCGGGAGACCCAGTACTTC
V: TRBV19; size: .; D: .; J: TRBJ1-1; CDR3: CASSIQVSNTEAFF; DNA: TGTGCCAGTAGTATACAGGTTTCGAACACTGAAGCTTTCTTT
V: TRBV7-8; size: few; D: TRBD1; J: TRBJ1-5; CDR3: CASRERQGANQPQHF; DNA: TGTGCCAGCAGAGAGAGACAGGGGGCTAATCAGCCCCAGCATTTT
V: TRBV20-1; size: .; D: .; J: TRBJ1-2; CDR3: CSAGLRNGYTF; DNA: TGCAGTGCTGGACTCAGGAACGGCTACACCTTC
V: TRBV7-9; size: .; D: .; J: TRBJ1-1; CDR3: CASSLGSGTNTEAFF; DNA: TGTGCCAGCAGCTTAGGGTCAGGTACGAACACTGAAGCTTTCTTT
V: TRBV15; size: .; D: TRBD1; J: TRBJ1-5; CDR3: CATSSSDRIYQPQHF; DNA: TGTGCCACCAGCAGCTCGGACAGGATCTATCAGCCCCAGCATTTT
V: TRBV7-2; size: .; D: TRBD2; J: TRBJ2-7; CDR3: CASSYPAAGGTYEQYF; DNA: TGTGCCAGCAGTTACCCGGCAGCGGGGGGGACATACGAGCAGTACTTC
V: TRBV6-1; size: .; D: .; J: TRBJ1-1; CDR3: CASSGGMTSEAFF; DNA: TGTGCCAGCAGTGGGGGTATGACATCTGAAGCTTTCTTT